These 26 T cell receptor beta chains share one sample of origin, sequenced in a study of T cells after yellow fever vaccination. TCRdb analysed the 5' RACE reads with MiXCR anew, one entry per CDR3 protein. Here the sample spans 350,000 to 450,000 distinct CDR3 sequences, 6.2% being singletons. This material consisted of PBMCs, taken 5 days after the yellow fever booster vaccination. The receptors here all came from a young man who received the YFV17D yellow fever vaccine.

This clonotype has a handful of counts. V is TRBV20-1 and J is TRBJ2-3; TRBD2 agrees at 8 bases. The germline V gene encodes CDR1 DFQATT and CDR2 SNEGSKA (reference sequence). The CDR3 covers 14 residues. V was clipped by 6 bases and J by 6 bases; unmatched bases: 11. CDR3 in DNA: TGCAGTGCCGGGGGGGGACTAGGGTACGATACGCAGTATTTT. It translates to CSAGGGLGYDTQYF.

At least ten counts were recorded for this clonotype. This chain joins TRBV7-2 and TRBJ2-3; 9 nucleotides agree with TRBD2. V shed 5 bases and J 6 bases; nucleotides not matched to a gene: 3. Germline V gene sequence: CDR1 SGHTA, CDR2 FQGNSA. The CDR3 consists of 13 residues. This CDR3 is CASSGLAYDTQYF. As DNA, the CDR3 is TGTGCCAGCAGCGGACTAGCGTATGATACGCAGTATTTT. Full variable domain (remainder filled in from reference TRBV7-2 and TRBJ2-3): GAGVSQSPSNKVTEKGKDVELRCDPISGHTALYWYRQSLGQGLEFLIYFQGNSAPDKSGLPSDRFSAERTGGSVSTLTIQRTQQEDSAVYLCASSGLAYDTQYFGPGTRLTVL.

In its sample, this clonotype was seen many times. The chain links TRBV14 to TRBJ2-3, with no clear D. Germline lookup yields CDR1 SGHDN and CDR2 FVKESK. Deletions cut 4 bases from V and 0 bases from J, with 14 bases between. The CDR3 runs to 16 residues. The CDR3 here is CASSLTTTSSTDTQYF. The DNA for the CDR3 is TGTGCCAGCAGCCTAACCACGACATCTAGCACAGATACGCAGTATTTT.

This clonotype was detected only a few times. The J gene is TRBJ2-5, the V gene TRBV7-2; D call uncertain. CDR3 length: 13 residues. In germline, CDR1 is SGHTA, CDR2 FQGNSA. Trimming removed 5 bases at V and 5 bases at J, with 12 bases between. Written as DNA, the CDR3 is TGTGCCAGCAGCATGAGCCTGGGCGAGACCCAGTACTTC. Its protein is CASSMSLGETQYF.

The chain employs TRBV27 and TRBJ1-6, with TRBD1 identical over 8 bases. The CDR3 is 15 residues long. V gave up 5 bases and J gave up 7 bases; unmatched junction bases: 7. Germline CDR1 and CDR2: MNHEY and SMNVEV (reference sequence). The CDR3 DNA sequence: TGTGCCAGCAGTACGATGACAGGGGCGAATTCACCCCTCCACTTT. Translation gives CASSTMTGANSPLHF.

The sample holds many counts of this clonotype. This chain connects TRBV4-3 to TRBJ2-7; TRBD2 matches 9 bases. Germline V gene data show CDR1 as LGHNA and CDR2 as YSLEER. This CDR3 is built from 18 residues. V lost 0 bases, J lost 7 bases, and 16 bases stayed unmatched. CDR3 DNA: TGCGCCAGCAGCCAAGATAGGGGGCCCGGGACTAGCAGTTATGAGCAGTACTTC. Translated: CASSQDRGPGTSSYEQYF.

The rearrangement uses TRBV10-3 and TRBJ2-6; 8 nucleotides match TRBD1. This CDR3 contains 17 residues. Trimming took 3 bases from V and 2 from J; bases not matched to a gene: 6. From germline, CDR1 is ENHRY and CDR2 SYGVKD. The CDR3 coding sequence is TGTGCCATCAGTGAAACGGCAGGGGGCACTGGGGCCAACGTCCTGACTTTC. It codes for CAISETAGGTGANVLTF.

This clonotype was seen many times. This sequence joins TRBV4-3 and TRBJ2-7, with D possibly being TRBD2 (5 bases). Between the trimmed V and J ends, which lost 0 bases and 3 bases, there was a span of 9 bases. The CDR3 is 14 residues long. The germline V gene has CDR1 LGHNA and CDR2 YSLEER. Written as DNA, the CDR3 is TGCGCCAGCAGCCAAGATCTAGCCTTCTACGAGCAGTACTTC. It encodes CASSQDLAFYEQYF.

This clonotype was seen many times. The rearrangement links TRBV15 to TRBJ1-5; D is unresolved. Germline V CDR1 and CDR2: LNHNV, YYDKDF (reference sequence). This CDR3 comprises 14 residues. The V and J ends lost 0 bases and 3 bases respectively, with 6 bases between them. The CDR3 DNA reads TGTGCCACCAGCAGAGATCGCGCCAATCAGCCCCAGCATTTT. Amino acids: CATSRDRANQPQHF.

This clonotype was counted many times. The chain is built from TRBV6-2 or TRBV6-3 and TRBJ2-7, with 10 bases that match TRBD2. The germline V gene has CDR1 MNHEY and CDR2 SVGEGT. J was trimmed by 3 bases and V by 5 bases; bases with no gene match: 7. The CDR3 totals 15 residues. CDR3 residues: CASSGEREGLYEQYF. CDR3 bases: TGTGCCAGCAGTGGAGAGCGGGAGGGCCTCTACGAGCAGTACTTC.

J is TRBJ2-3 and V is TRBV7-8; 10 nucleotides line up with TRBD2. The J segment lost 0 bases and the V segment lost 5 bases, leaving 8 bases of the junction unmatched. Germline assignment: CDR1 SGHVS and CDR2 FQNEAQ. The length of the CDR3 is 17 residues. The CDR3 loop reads CASSLTGTSASTDTQYF. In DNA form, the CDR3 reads TGTGCCAGCAGCCTTACCGGGACTAGCGCTAGCACAGATACGCAGTATTTT.

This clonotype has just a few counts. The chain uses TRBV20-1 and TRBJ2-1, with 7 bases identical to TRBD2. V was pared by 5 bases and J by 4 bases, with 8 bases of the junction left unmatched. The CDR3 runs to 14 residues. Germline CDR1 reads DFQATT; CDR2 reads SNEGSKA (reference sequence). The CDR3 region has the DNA TGCAGTGCTGGGAGGGACTACCAGTACAATGAGCAGTTCTTC. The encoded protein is CSAGRDYQYNEQFF.

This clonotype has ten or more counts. CDR3 protein: CASSLMIDGGNEQFF. CDR3 DNA sequence: TGTGCCAGCAGCTTGATGATAGATGGTGGTAATGAGCAGTTCTTC. The chain recombines TRBV5-4 with TRBJ2-1; D is ambiguous. V lost 1 base and J 7 bases, leaving 15 bases between the germline ends. Germline V gives CDR1 SGHNT, CDR2 YYREEE (reference sequence). The CDR3 length is 15 residues.

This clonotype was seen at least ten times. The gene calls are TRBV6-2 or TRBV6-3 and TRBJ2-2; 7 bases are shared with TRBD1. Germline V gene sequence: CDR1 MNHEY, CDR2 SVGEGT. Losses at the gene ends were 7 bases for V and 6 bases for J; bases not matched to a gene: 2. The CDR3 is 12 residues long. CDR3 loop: CASTQGAGELFF. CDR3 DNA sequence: TGTGCCAGCACCCAGGGGGCCGGGGAGCTGTTTTTT.

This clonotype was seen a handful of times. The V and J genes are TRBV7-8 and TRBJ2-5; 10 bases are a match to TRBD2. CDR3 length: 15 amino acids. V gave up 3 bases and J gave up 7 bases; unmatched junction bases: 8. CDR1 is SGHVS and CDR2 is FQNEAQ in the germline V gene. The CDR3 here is CASSFWPSGSGTQYF. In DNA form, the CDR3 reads TGTGCCAGCAGCTTTTGGCCTAGCGGGAGTGGGACCCAGTACTTC.

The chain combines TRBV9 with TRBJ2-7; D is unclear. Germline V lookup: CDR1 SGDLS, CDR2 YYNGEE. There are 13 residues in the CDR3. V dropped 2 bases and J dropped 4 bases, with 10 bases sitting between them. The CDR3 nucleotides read TGTGCCAGCAGCGTCCGCTCCCAATACGAGCAGTACTTC. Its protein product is CASSVRSQYEQYF.

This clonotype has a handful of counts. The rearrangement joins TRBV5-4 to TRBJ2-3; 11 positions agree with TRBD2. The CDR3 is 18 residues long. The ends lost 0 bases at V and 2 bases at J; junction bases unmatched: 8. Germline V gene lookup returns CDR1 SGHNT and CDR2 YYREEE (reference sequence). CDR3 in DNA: TGTGCCAGCAGCTTGGAAGTGTTAGCGGGAGGGAACACAGATACGCAGTATTTT. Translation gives CASSLEVLAGGNTDTQYF.

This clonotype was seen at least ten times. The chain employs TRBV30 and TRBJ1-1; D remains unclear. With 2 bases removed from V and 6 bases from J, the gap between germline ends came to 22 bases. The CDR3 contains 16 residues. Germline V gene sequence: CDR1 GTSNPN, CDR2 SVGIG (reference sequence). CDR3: CAWSPNLSRRLSEAFF. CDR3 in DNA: TGTGCCTGGAGTCCAAACTTGTCTCGACGCCTCTCTGAAGCTTTCTTT.

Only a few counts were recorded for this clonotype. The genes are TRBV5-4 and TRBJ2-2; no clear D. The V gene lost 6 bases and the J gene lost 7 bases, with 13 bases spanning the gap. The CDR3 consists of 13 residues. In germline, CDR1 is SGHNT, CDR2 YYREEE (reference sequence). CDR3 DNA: TGTGCCAGCAAGATATTGGCCGGCGGGGAGCTGTTTTTT. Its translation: CASKILAGGELFF.

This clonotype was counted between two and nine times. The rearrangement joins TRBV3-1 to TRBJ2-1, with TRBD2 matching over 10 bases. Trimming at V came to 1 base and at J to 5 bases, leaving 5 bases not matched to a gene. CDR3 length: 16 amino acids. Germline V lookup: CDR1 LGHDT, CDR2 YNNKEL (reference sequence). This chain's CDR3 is CASSQVGTSVHNEQFF. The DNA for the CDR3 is TGTGCCAGCAGCCAAGTGGGGACTAGCGTTCACAATGAGCAGTTCTTC.

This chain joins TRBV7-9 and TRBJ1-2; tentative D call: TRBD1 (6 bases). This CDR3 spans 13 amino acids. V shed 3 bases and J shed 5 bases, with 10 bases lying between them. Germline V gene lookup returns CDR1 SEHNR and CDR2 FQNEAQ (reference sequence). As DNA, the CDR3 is TGTGCCAGCAGCTTCGACAGGACATATGGCTACACCTTC. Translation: CASSFDRTYGYTF. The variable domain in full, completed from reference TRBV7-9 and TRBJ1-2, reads DTGVSQNPRHKITKRGQNVTFRCDPISEHNRLYWYRQTLGQGPEFLTYFQNEAQLEKSRLLSDRFSAERPKGSFSTLEIQRTEQGDSAMYLCASSFDRTYGYTFGSGTRLTVV.

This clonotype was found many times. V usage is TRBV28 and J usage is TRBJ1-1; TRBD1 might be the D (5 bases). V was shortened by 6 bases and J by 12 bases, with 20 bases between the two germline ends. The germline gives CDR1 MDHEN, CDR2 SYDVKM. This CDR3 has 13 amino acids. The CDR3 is CASSPMGPQGPFF. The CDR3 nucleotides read TGTGCCAGCAGCCCTATGGGTCCGCAGGGCCCTTTCTTT.

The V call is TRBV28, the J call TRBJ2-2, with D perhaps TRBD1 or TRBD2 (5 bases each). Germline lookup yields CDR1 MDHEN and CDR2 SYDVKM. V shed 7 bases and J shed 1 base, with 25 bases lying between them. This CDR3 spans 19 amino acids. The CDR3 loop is CASIGSLWDRTLNTGELFF. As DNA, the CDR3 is TGTGCCAGCATAGGAAGTCTTTGGGACCGCACTCTGAACACCGGGGAGCTGTTTTTT.

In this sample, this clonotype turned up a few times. The CDR3 protein is CSARVGTGKQDQQYF. For the CDR3, the DNA is TGCAGTGCTAGAGTCGGGACAGGGAAGCAGGACCAGCAGTACTTC. The V and J genes are TRBV20-1 and TRBJ2-7; 9 bases align to TRBD1. The CDR3 length is 15 residues. V lost 1 base to trimming and J lost 8 bases; unmatched junction nucleotides: 12. Germline-derived CDR1 and CDR2 are DFQATT and SNEGSKA (reference sequence).

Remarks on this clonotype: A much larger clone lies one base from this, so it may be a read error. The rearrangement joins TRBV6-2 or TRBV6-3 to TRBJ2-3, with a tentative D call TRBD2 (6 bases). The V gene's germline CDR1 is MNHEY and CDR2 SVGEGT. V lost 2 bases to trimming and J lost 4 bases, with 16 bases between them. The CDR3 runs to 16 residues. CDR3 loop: CASSYAIGSRADTQYF. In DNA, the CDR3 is TGTGCCAGCAGTTACGCTATCGGGAGTCGAGCAGATACGCAGTATTTT.

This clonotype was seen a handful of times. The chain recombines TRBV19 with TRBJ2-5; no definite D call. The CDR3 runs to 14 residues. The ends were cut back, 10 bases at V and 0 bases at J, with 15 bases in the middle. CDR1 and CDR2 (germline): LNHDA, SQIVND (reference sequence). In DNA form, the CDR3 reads TGTGCCACGGCCCGGAGAAATAACCAAGAGACCCAGTACTTC. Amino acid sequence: CATARRNNQETQYF.